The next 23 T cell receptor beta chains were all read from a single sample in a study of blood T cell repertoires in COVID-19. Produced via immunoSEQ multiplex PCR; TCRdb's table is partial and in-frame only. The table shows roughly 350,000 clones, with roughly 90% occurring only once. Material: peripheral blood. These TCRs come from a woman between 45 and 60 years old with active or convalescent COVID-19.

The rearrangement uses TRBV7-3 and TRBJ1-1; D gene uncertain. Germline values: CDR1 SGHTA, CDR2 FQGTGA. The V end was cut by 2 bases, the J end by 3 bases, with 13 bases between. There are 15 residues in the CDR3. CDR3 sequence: CASSLHSEVDTEAFF. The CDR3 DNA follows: TGTGCCAGCAGCTTACACTCAGAGGTAGACACTGAAGCTTTCTTT.

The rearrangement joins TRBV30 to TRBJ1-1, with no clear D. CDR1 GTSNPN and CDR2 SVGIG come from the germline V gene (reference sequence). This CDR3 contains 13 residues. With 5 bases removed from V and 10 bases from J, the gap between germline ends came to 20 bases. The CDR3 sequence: CAWVRELESAAFF. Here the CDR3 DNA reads TGTGCCTGGGTACGCGAGTTGGAGTCTGCAGCTTTCTTT.

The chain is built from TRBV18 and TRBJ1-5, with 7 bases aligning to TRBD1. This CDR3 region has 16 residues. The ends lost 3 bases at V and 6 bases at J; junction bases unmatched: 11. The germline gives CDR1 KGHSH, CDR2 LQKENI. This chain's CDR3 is CASSPLDRAEGQPQHF. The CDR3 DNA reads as TGTGCCAGCTCACCCCTCGACAGGGCGGAAGGTCAGCCCCAGCATTTT.

The CDR3 DNA is TGTGCCATCAGTGGGACTATTTCCACAGATACGCAGTATTTT. Translation gives CAISGTISTDTQYF. The V gene is TRBV10-3, the J gene TRBJ2-3, with a weak D call TRBD2 (6 bases). The CDR3 extends over 14 amino acids. Germline assignment: CDR1 ENHRY and CDR2 SYGVKD. Trimming took 4 bases from V and 2 from J, leaving 10 bases between them.

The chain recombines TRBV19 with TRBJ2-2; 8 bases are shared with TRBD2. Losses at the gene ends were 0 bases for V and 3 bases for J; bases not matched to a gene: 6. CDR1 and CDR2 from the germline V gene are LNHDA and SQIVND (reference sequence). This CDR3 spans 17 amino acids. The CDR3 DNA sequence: TGTGCCAGTAGTATAGAGGCGGGGGGCCGGTACACCGGGGAGCTGTTTTTT. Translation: CASSIEAGGRYTGELFF.

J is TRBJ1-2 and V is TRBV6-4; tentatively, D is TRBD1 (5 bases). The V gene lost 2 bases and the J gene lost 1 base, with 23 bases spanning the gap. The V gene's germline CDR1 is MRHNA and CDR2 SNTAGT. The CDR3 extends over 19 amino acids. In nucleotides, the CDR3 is TGTGCCAGCAGTGACCCTAAAACCAATGACAGTCCCCTTAACTATGGCTACACCTTC. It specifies CASSDPKTNDSPLNYGYTF.

The CDR3 DNA is TGTGCCAGCAGCCGCCGCTCCGACAGGGGAACCTACGAGCAGTACTTC. Its protein product is CASSRRSDRGTYEQYF. The chain is built from TRBV28 and TRBJ2-7; 8 nucleotides agree with TRBD1. V lost 6 bases, J lost 2 bases, and 12 bases stayed unmatched. This CDR3 spans 16 amino acids. Germline V gives CDR1 MDHEN, CDR2 SYDVKM.

The CDR3 nucleotides are TGCGCCAGCAGCTCTGAGGGGGCTAACTATGGCTACACCTTC. The encoded protein is CASSSEGANYGYTF. J is TRBJ1-2 and V is TRBV5-1; TRBD1 is a possible D gene (6 bases). Per the germline V gene, CDR1 is SGHRS and CDR2 is YFSETQ. Trimming stripped 3 bases from V and 0 bases from J, with 9 bases between. There are 14 residues in the CDR3.

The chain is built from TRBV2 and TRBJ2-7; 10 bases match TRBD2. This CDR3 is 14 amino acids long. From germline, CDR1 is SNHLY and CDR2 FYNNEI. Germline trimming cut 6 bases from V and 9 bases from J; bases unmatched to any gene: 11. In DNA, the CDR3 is TGTGCCAGCAGCACTAGCGGGGATTACGATAGGCAGTACTTC. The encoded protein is CASSTSGDYDRQYF.

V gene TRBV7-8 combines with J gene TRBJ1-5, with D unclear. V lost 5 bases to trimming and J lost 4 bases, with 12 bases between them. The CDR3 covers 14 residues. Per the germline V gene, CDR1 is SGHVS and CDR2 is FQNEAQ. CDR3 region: CASSPNSGNQPQHF. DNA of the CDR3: TGTGCCAGCAGCCCCAACTCGGGGAATCAGCCCCAGCATTTT. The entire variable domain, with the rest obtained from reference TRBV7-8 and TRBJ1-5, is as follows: GAGVSQSPRYKVAKRGQDVALRCDPISGHVSLFWYQQALGQGPEFLTYFQNEAQLDKSGLPSDRFFAERPEGSVSTLKIQRTQQEDSAVYLCASSPNSGNQPQHFGDGTRLSIL.

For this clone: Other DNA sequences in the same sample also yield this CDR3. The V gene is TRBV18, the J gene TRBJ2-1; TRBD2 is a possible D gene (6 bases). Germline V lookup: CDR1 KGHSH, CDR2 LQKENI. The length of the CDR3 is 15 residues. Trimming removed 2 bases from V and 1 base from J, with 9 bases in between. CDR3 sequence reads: CASSPGGLSYNEQFF. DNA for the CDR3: TGTGCCAGCTCACCAGGGGGGTTATCCTACAATGAGCAGTTCTTC.

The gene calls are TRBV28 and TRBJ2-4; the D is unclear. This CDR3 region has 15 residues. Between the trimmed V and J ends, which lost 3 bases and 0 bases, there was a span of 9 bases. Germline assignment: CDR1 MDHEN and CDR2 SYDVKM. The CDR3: CASSLSQVAKNIQYF. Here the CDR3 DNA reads TGTGCCAGCAGTTTGAGCCAGGTAGCCAAAAACATTCAGTACTTC. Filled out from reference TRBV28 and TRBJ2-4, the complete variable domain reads DVKVTQSSRYLVKRTGEKVFLECVQDMDHENMFWYRQDPGLGLRLIYFSYDVKMKEKGDIPEGYSVSREKKERFSLILESASTNQTSMYLCASSLSQVAKNIQYFGAGTRLSVL.

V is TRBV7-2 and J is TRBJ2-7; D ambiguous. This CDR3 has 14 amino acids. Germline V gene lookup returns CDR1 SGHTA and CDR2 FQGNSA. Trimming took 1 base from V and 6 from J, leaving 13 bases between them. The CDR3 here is CASSLGLAASEQYF. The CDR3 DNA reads TGTGCCAGCAGCTTAGGTTTGGCTGCCTCCGAGCAGTACTTC.

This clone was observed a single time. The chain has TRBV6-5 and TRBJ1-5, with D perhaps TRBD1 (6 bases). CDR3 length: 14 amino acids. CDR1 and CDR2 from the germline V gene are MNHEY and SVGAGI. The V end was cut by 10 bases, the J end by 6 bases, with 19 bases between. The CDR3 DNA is TGTGCCACCGTGGTGGGGGGGGCAGGTCAGCCCCAGCATTTT. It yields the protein CATVVGGAGQPQHF.

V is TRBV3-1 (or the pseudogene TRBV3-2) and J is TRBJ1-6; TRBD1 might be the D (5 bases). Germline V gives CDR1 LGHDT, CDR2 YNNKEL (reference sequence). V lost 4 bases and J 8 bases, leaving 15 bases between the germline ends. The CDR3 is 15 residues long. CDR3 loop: CASSPFSRADSPLHF. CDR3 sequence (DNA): TGTGCCAGCAGCCCCTTTTCCAGGGCGGATTCACCCCTCCACTTT.

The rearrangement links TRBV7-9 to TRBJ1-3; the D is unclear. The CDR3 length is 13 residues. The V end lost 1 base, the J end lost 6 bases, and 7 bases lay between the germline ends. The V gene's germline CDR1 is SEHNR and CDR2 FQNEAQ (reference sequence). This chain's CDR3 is CASSLVTENTIYF. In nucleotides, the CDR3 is TGTGCCAGCAGCTTAGTGACTGAAAACACCATATATTTT.

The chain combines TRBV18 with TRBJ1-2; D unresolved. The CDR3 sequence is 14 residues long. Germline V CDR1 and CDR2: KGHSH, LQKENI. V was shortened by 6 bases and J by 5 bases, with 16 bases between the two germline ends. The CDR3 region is CASSREGREYGYTF. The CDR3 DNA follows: TGTGCCAGCTCTCGGGAGGGTCGCGAGTATGGCTACACCTTC.

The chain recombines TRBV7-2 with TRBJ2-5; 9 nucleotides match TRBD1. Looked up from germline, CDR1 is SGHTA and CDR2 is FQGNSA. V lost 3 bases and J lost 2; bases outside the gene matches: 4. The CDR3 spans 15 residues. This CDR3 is CASSLYRGLQETQYF. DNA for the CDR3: TGTGCCAGCAGCTTGTACAGGGGGCTACAAGAGACCCAGTACTTC.

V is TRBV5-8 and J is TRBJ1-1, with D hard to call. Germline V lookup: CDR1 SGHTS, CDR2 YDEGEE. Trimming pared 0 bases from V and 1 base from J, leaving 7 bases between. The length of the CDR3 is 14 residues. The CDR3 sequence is CASSLGGRNTEAFF. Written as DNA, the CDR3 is TGTGCCAGCAGCTTGGGAGGGCGGAACACTGAAGCTTTCTTT.

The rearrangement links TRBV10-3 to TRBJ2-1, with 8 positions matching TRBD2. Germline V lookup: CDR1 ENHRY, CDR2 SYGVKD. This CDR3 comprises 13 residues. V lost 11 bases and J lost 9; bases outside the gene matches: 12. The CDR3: CAALAAVPGEQFF. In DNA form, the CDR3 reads TGTGCCGCACTAGCGGCGGTTCCTGGTGAGCAGTTCTTC.

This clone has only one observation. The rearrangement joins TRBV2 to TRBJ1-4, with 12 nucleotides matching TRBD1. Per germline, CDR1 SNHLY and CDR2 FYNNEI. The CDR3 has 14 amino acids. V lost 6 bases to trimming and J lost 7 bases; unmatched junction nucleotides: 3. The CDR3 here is CASRGDRGLEKLFF. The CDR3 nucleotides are TGTGCCAGCAGGGGGGACAGGGGGCTTGAAAAACTGTTTTTT.

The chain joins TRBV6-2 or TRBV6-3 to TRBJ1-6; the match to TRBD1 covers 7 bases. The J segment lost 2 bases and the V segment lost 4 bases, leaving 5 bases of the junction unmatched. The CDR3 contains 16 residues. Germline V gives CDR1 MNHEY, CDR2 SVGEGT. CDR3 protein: CASSWTGTAYNSPLHF. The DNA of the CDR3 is TGTGCCAGCAGTTGGACCGGGACAGCCTATAATTCACCCCTCCACTTT.

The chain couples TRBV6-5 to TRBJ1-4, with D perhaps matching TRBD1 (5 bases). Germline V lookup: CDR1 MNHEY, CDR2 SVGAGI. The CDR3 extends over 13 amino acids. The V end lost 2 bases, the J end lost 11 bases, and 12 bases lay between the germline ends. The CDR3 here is CASSYNQGGKLFF. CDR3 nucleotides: TGTGCCAGCAGTTACAACCAGGGAGGGAAACTGTTTTTT.